This TCR beta chain is drawn from a study of cytomegalovirus exposure and HLA in healthy donors. Study results and caveats: According to a later analysis, donors in an Asian-associated ancestry cluster reportedly had fewer N-insertions than the roughly 670-donor mean. Most observed TCR sequences were rare, whereas some public TCRs were detected in many donors. Analyzed later, association rates of TCRs varied across HLA loci, with DRB1 most and HLA-C fewest. Among immune exposure information, only CMV serostatus was available.

PCR amplification relied on 60 Vbeta primers (plus 13 Jbeta primers). Sequenced by immunoSEQ multiplex PCR; TCRdb stores in-frame clones only, minus some. Of roughly 130,000 clones in the sample, about three fifths were seen once. CDR3 length: 16 residues. Germline V gene data show CDR1 as MNHEY and CDR2 as SMNVEV (reference sequence). Trimming cost V 4 bases and J 2 bases; bases outside gene matches: 8. This clone showed up many times. What it binds is unknown. This receptor was identified in a woman between 35 and 50 years old in good health and CMV-seropositive. Sequencing was performed on PBMCs. The chain has TRBV27 and TRBJ2-3, with 8 bases matching TRBD2. The CDR3 here is CASSSSAGALTDTQYF. Written as DNA, the CDR3 is TGTGCCAGCAGTTCCTCAGCGGGGGCCCTCACAGATACGCAGTATTTT.